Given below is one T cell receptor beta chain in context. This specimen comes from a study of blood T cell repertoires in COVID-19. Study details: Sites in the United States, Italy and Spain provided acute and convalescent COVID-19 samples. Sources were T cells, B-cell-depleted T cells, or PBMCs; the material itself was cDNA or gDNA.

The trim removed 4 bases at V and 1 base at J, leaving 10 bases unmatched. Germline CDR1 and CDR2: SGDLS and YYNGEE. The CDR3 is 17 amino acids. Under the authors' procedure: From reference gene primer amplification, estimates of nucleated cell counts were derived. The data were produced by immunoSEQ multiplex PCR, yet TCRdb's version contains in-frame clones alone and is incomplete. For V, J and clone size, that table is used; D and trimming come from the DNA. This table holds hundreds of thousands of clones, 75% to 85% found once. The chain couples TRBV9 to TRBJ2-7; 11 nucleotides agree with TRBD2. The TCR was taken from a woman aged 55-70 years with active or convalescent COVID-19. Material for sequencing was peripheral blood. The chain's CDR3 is CASSPSFSGGASYEQYF. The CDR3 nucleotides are TGTGCCAGCAGCCCCTCTTTTAGCGGGGGGGCATCCTACGAGCAGTACTTC.